This T cell receptor (beta chain) was obtained from a study of HIV-infected patients and healthy controls. As for the study in general: About two thirds of the sixteen became undetectable by the second bleed, and all after another year of therapy.

Alpha and beta constant-region primers primed reverse transcription of 500 to 550 ng RNA. Separate chain-specific third strand synthesis with multiplexing indices produced the alpha and beta libraries. Each cDNA molecule was barcoded, and a single primer pair amplified each chain. The cDNA received a 5' RACE adapter containing a random hexamer plus an SP2 sequencing primer site. TCRdb called the 5' RACE reads again in MiXCR, with one record for every CDR3 protein. The profile covers more than 15,000 distinct CDR3 sequences, with about 8.7% appearing a single time and 21% taken by the ten largest. Antiretroviral therapy had run roughly three months, about 14 weeks, before follow-up blood collection. All unsorted peripheral T cells were captured because whole blood was used without fractionation. This clonotype was detected a few times. The source material was blood, sampled during antiretroviral therapy. The sequence was collected from an adult with HIV infection.

CDR3 nucleotides: TGTGCCAGCAGTTCAGGGGTTGTCTATGGCTACACCTTC. This translates into CASSSGVVYGYTF. This chain joins TRBV25-1 and TRBJ1-2; D is perhaps TRBD1 (6 bases). The V end was cut by 5 bases, the J end by 4 bases, with 11 bases between. The CDR3 is made up of 13 amino acids. CDR1 is MGHDK, CDR2 SYGVNS, per germline.